Shown below are 3 T cell receptor beta chains from a single sample sequenced in a study of blood T cell repertoires in COVID-19. Generated by immunoSEQ multiplex PCR, the TCRdb table keeps only in-frame clones and is missing some. The profile shows some 300,000 clones, roughly 86% of them singletons. Input material: PBMCs or T cells enriched from blood (not recorded which). These receptor sequences come from a woman in her 30s who had recovered from COVID-19.

J is TRBJ1-5 and V is TRBV24-1; D ambiguous. Trimming cost V 5 bases and J 3 bases, with 10 bases left between them. Germline CDR1 is KGHDR and CDR2 is SFDVKD. The CDR3 loop spans 14 amino acids. The chain's CDR3 is CATSGTGANQPQHF. The CDR3 nucleotides are TGTGCCACCAGTGGCACGGGAGCCAATCAGCCCCAGCATTTT.

J is TRBJ2-5 and V is TRBV2, with TRBD2 matching 8 bases. There are 14 residues in the CDR3. After removal of 8 bases from V and 9 bases from J, the junction contained 14 bases not matched to a gene. The germline V gene encodes CDR1 SNHLY and CDR2 FYNNEI. The DNA of the CDR3 is TGTGCCAGCGGCGGGACTAGGGGGGTGGGGGCCCAGTACTTC. Its protein is CASGGTRGVGAQYF.

This sequence joins TRBV4-2 and TRBJ2-2, with 8 bases fitting TRBD2. CDR1 LGHNA and CDR2 YNFKEQ come from the germline V gene. The CDR3 has 17 residues. The V segment lost 3 bases and the J segment 5 bases; nucleotides outside the gene matches: 11. The DNA for the CDR3 is TGTGCCAGCAGCCAGAAGTTGGCGGGAGGACCGACCGGGGAGCTGTTTTTT. Protein product: CASSQKLAGGPTGELFF.